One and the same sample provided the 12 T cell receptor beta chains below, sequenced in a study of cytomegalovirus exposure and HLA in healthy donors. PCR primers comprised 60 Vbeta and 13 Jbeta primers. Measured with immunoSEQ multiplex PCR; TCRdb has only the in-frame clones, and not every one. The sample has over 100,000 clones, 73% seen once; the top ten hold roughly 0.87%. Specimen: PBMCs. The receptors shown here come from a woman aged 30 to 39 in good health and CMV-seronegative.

In DNA form, the CDR3 reads TGTGCCAGCAGCCGTCCGACAGGGGAGCTGTTTTTT. Translating gives CASSRPTGELFF. The V gene is TRBV7-8, the J gene TRBJ2-2; D is ambiguous. V was shortened by 5 bases and J by 8 bases, with 9 bases between the two germline ends. This CDR3 contains 12 residues. Germline CDR1 and CDR2: SGHVS and FQNEAQ.

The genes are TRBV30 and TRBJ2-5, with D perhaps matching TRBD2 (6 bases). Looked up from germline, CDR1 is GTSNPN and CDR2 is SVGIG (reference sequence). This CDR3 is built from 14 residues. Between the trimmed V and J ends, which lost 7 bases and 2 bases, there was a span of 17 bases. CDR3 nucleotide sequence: TGTGCCTTAAGAACGCGGGGAATTCAAGAGACCCAGTACTTC. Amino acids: CALRTRGIQETQYF.

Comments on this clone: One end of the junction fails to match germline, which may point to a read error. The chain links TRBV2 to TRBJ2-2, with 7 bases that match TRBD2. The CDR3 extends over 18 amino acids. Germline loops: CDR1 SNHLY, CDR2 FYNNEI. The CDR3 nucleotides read TGTGCCAGTAGTGAAGTGGCTAGCGGACGATTCAACACCGGGGAGCTGTTTTTT. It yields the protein CASSEVASGRFNTGELFF.

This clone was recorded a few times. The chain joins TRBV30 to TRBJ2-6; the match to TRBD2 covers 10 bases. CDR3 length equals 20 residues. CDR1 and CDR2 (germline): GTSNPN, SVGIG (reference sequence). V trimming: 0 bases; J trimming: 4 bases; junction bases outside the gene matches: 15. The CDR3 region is CAWSVGIVSGGAAGANVLTF. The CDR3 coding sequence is TGTGCCTGGAGTGTAGGTATAGTGAGCGGGGGGGCAGCAGGGGCCAACGTCCTGACTTTC.

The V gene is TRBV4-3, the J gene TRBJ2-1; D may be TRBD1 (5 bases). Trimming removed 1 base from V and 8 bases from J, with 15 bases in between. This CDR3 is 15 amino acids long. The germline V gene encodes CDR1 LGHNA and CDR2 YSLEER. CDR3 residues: CASSQAWGVGYEQFF. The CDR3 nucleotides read TGCGCCAGCAGCCAAGCCTGGGGCGTTGGATATGAGCAGTTCTTC.

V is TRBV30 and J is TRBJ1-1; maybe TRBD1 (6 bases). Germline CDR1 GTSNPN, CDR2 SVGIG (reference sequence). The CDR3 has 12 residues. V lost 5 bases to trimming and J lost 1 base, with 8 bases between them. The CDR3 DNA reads TGTGCCTGGGGGACACCGAACACTGAAGCTTTCTTT. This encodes CAWGTPNTEAFF.

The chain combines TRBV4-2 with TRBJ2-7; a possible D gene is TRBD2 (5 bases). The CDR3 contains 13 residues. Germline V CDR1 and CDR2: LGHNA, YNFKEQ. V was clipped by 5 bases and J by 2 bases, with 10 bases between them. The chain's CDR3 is CASSESGPYEQYF. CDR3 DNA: TGTGCCAGCAGCGAAAGCGGCCCCTACGAGCAGTACTTC.

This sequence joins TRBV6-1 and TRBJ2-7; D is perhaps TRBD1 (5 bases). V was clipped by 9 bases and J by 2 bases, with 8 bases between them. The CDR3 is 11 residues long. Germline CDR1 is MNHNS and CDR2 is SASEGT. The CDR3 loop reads CASGAPYEQYF. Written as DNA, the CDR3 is TGTGCCAGTGGGGCCCCCTACGAGCAGTACTTC.

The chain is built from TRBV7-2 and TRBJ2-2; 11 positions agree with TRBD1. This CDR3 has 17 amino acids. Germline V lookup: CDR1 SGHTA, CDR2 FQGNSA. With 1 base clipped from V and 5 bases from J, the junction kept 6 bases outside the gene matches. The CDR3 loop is CASSLGPGQGVTGELFF. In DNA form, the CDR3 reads TGTGCCAGCAGCTTAGGGCCGGGACAGGGGGTAACCGGGGAGCTGTTTTTT.

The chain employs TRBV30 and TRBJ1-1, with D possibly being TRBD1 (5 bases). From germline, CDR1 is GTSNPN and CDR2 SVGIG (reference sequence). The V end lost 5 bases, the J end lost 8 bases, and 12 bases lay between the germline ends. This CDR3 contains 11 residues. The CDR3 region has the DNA TGTGCCTGGTCTAGGGGCGGCGAAGCTTTCTTT. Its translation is CAWSRGGEAFF. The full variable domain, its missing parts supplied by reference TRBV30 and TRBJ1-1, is SQTIHQWPATLVQPVGSPLSLECTVEGTSNPNLYWYRQAAGRGLQLLFYSVGIGQISSEVPQNLSASRPQDRQFILSSKKLLLSDSGFYLCAWSRGGEAFFGQGTRLTVV.

The chain's CDR3 is CASTGTGDQPQHF. CDR3 in DNA: TGCGCCAGCACCGGGACAGGGGATCAGCCCCAGCATTTT. The chain links TRBV10-2 to TRBJ1-5, with TRBD1 matching over 10 bases. The germline gives CDR1 WSHSY, CDR2 SAAADI. This CDR3 contains 13 residues. V gave up 7 bases and J gave up 5 bases; unmatched junction bases: 2.

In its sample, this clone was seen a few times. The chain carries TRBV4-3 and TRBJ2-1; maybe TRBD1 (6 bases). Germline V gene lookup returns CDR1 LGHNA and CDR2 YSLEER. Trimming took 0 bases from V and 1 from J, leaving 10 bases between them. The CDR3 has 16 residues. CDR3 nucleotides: TGCGCCAGCAGCCAAGATCACACAGGGTCCTACAATGAGCAGTTCTTC. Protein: CASSQDHTGSYNEQFF.